Listed below are T cell receptor beta chains from one sample, sequenced in a study of beta chain features in type 1 diabetes. Clones were read by immunoSEQ multiplex PCR, and TCRdb kept only the in-frame ones, dropping some. The profile shows some 44,000 clones, 51% of them singletons. Material: Tregs from blood. The origin of the receptors is a woman aged 18-30 years in good health. Each CDR3 is given with its conserved first and last residue. Clone size is given for some rows only: seen once, a few or many times, or a class if the clone is expanded.

>NA|TRBV21-1|TRBJ2-4
CASSKEAAEGHDIQYF
>NA|TRBV28|TRBJ2-7
CASSWRAGWYEQYF
>NA|TRBV5-1|TRBJ1-4
CASRPGTGGEKLFF
>few|TRBV27|TRBJ1-1
CASSPTGVTEAFF
>few|TRBV7-9|TRBJ2-5
CASSLVAGMETQYF
>few|TRBV28|TRBJ1-6
CASSFRRQAPLHF
>NA|TRBV28|TRBJ1-5
CASILQVSNQPQHF
>NA|TRBV29-1|TRBJ2-1
CSVEVHTSGRRNEQFF
>NA|TRBV7-2|TRBJ2-3
CASSLGPSGRDTDTQYF
>NA|TRBV2|TRBJ2-7
CASRRDIHEQYF
>NA|TRBV5-1|TRBJ2-7
CASSLSQGVTYEQYF
>NA|TRBV6-5|TRBJ1-2
CASSYYRGPYGYTF
>few|TRBV6-6|TRBJ2-2
CASSSVGELFF
>NA|TRBV6-5|TRBJ2-7
CASSGLAGLYEQYF
>NA|TRBV6-1|TRBJ2-3
CASRLTGSADTQYF
>NA|TRBV28|TRBJ1-1
CASRGQTEAFF
>NA|TRBV18|TRBJ2-1
CASSPAGRDNYNEQFF
>medium-sized|TRBV19|TRBJ2-7
CASSHRDRLYEQYF
>NA|TRBV10-2|TRBJ1-2
CASKFSDGVYGYTF
>once|TRBV5-1|TRBJ1-2
CASSGDRGGGYTF
>NA|TRBV28|TRBJ2-3
CASSLGASTDTQYF
>NA|TRBV27|TRBJ1-3
CASRPGLGGGNTIYF
>NA|TRBV6-1|TRBJ2-7
CASSGVISYEQYF
>few|TRBV7-8|TRBJ1-2
CASGDPGANYGYTF
>NA|TRBV6-5|TRBJ2-2
CASGRQGTNTGELFF
>few|TRBV30|TRBJ1-6
CAWSLRGGDSPLHF
>NA|TRBV4-1|TRBJ2-2
CASSLGQALNTGELFF
>NA|TRBV10-3|NA
CAISAASGRDSYEQYF
>few|TRBV11-2|TRBJ2-2
CASSLVAVANTGELFF
>once|TRBV6-1|TRBJ1-1
CASSDPRTGLMFTEAFF
>NA|TRBV4-1|TRBJ2-1
CASRGGTSGIYEQFF
>medium-sized|TRBV25-1|TRBJ1-2
CASSEPGAGDRGYTF
>NA|TRBV5-1|TRBJ2-3
CASNSGTSGLTDTQYF
>NA|TRBV19|TRBJ2-1
CASNPGTGPYNEQFF
>NA|TRBV2|TRBJ2-7
CASRTGTGSHEQYF
>NA|TRBV30|TRBJ2-7
CAWSTRGSGSYEQYF
>NA|TRBV29-1|TRBJ2-2
CSVDRGQISTGELFF
>few|TRBV28|TRBJ2-7
CASSSSGLMTYEQYF
>NA|TRBV5-1|TRBJ2-6
CASSLEFVSGANVLTF
>medium-sized|TRBV6-1|TRBJ2-6
CASSEVGNSGANVLTF
>NA|TRBV2|TRBJ1-5
CASSGRTGSNQPQHF
>few|TRBV7-9|TRBJ1-5
CASSLGLPGGNQPQHF
>NA|TRBV5-4|TRBJ2-2
CASSSQGRPGELFF
>once|TRBV6-6|TRBJ2-7
CASSFRTAYEQYF
>once|TRBV18|TRBJ2-1
CASSPDTEQFF
>NA|TRBV18|TRBJ2-1
CASSPQNRDREQFF
>few|TRBV28|TRBJ1-1
CASSWRTTEAFF